This entry lists 21 T cell receptor beta chains sequenced from one sample in a study of control samples from healthy donors and cancer patients. Generated by immunoSEQ multiplex PCR, the TCRdb table keeps only in-frame clones and is missing some. The sample has about 120,000 clones; roughly 90% are singletons. The sequenced sample consisted of blood. These receptors all come from a man aged 18 to 30 in good health.

A few counts support this clone. This chain connects TRBV25-1 to TRBJ1-4, with D hard to call. The V end lost 5 bases, the J end lost 11 bases, and 15 bases lay between the germline ends. The germline CDR1 and CDR2 sequences are MGHDK and SYGVNS. The CDR3 has 13 residues. CDR3 sequence: CASSPWTDGKLFF. For the CDR3, the DNA is TGTGCCAGCAGTCCCTGGACCGATGGGAAACTGTTTTTT. Variable domain in full (rest from reference TRBV25-1 and TRBJ1-4): EADIYQTPRYLVIGTGKKITLECSQTMGHDKMYWYQQDPGMELHLIHYSYGVNSTEKGDLSSESTVSRIRTEHFPLTLESARPSHTSQYLCASSPWTDGKLFFGSGTQLSVL.

V is TRBV9 and J is TRBJ1-5, with a possible D match to TRBD1 (6 bases). Trimming removed 4 bases at V and 6 bases at J, with 11 bases between. The germline CDR1 and CDR2 sequences are SGDLS and YYNGEE. The CDR3 sequence is 13 residues long. CDR3 bases: TGTGCCAGCAGCCAGGGGCCGACTCAGCCCCAGCATTTT. Residues: CASSQGPTQPQHF.

This clone has only one observation. The chain recombines TRBV5-1 with TRBJ2-5; D gene ambiguous. The germline V gene has CDR1 SGHRS and CDR2 YFSETQ. V was shortened by 4 bases and J by 4 bases, with 11 bases between the two germline ends. This CDR3 comprises 13 residues. The CDR3 nucleotides are TGCGCCAGCAGCCCCAGATTACGAGAGACCCAGTACTTC. It translates to CASSPRLRETQYF.

This clone was seen a few times. This sequence joins TRBV2 and TRBJ1-5; D is possibly TRBD1 (5 bases). Germline loops: CDR1 SNHLY, CDR2 FYNNEI. The CDR3 is 15 amino acids. V gave up 2 bases and J gave up 4 bases, with 12 bases separating them. CDR3 in DNA: TGTGCCAGCAGTGAAAAGGTGTGGGGGAATCAGCCCCAGCATTTT. It codes for CASSEKVWGNQPQHF.

The chain has TRBV10-3 and TRBJ1-6; a possible D gene is TRBD1 (5 bases). Germline V gene sequence: CDR1 ENHRY, CDR2 SYGVKD. CDR3 length: 12 residues. V lost 2 bases and J lost 9, with 5 bases in between. Here the CDR3 reads CAISEGGSPLHF. CDR3 in DNA: TGTGCCATCAGTGAGGGGGGTTCACCCCTCCACTTT.

The chain recombines TRBV6-2 or TRBV6-3 with TRBJ1-2; no definite D call. CDR1 is MNHEY, CDR2 SVGEGT, per germline. This CDR3 is 14 amino acids long. V lost 2 bases, J lost 8 bases, and 15 bases lay in between. Here the CDR3 reads CASSYTPVMGGYTF. CDR3 coding DNA: TGTGCCAGCAGTTACACCCCGGTCATGGGCGGCTACACCTTC.

This chain connects TRBV18 to TRBJ1-3; D remains ambiguous. Germline CDR1 is KGHSH and CDR2 is LQKENI. The CDR3 covers 19 residues. Trimming took 2 bases from V and 0 from J, leaving 20 bases between them. The CDR3 DNA reads as TGTGCCAGCTCACCAGAAGGGCAGGCTCCTTATCGCTCTGGAAACACCATATATTTT. Its protein product is CASSPEGQAPYRSGNTIYF.

This chain connects TRBV10-2 to TRBJ1-2; 9 nucleotides line up with TRBD1. The germline gives CDR1 WSHSY, CDR2 SAAADI. J gave up 7 bases and V 7 bases, and 4 bases lay outside the gene matches. This CDR3 is 12 amino acids long. CDR3 amino acids: CASNTGGIGYTF. The CDR3 region has the DNA TGCGCCAGCAATACAGGGGGCATTGGCTACACCTTC.

The chain employs TRBV18 and TRBJ2-3; 7 positions agree with TRBD1. Germline loops: CDR1 KGHSH, CDR2 LQKENI. J lost 2 bases, V lost 5 bases, and 4 bases had no gene match. The CDR3 runs 14 residues. CDR3 loop: CASSGDRDTDTQYF. The CDR3 DNA sequence: TGTGCCAGCTCAGGGGACAGAGACACAGATACGCAGTATTTT.

This rearrangement joins TRBV28 to TRBJ1-4; D might be TRBD1 (6 bases). The CDR3 sequence is 15 residues long. Germline V gene data show CDR1 as MDHEN and CDR2 as SYDVKM. Trimming pared 1 base from V and 7 bases from J, leaving 13 bases between. The CDR3 is CASSLLQGGVEKLFF. Here the CDR3 DNA reads TGTGCCAGCAGTTTATTACAGGGTGGAGTTGAAAAACTGTTTTTT.

The rearrangement uses TRBV7-3 and TRBJ2-1, with TRBD1 matching 7 bases. The V and J ends lost 4 bases and 9 bases, in that order; junction bases with no gene match: 3. The length of the CDR3 is 12 residues. CDR1 SGHTA and CDR2 FQGTGA come from the germline V gene. CDR3 nucleotides: TGTGCCAGCAGCTCACAGGGGACTGAGCAGTTCTTC. It specifies CASSSQGTEQFF.

The chain links TRBV3-1 (or the pseudogene TRBV3-2) to TRBJ1-5, with D uncertain. V dropped 0 bases and J dropped 4 bases, with 10 bases sitting between them. CDR3 size: 15 residues. Germline V gene lookup returns CDR1 LGHDT and CDR2 YNNKEL (reference sequence). The DNA of the CDR3 is TGTGCCAGCAGCCAAGATAGTGGCAGAAATCAGCCCCAGCATTTT. This translates into CASSQDSGRNQPQHF.

The chain carries TRBV27 and TRBJ2-1, with a possible D match to TRBD2 (6 bases). Trimming shortened V by 2 bases and J by 4 bases, and 18 bases separated the two germline ends. This CDR3 has 17 residues. CDR1 is MNHEY and CDR2 is SMNVEV in the germline V gene (reference sequence). The CDR3 region is CASSLRASGLSYNEQFF. The CDR3 nucleotides read TGTGCCAGCAGTTTAAGGGCCTCGGGACTGTCTTACAATGAGCAGTTCTTC.

This clone was counted once. J is TRBJ2-1 and V is TRBV19; weak D call: TRBD2 (6 bases). The CDR3 sequence is 17 residues long. From germline, CDR1 is LNHDA and CDR2 SQIVND (reference sequence). V shed 6 bases and J shed 2 bases, with 20 bases lying between them. In nucleotides, the CDR3 is TGTGCCAGTAGAAGGAGGACCGGAGGGATCACCTACAATGAGCAGTTCTTC. Translation: CASRRRTGGITYNEQFF.

This chain uses TRBV7-3 with TRBJ2-1; tentatively, D is TRBD1 (6 bases). The length of the CDR3 is 15 residues. The V gene's germline CDR1 is SGHTA and CDR2 FQGTGA. V lost 5 bases to trimming and J lost 0 bases, with 11 bases between them. CDR3 coding DNA: TGTGCCAGCAGCAGACAGGAAGGCTCCTACAATGAGCAGTTCTTC. Its translation is CASSRQEGSYNEQFF.

The chain carries TRBV9 and TRBJ1-1, with D possibly matching TRBD1 (6 bases). V dropped 0 bases and J dropped 0 bases, with 18 bases sitting between them. The germline CDR1 and CDR2 sequences are SGDLS and YYNGEE. The CDR3 has 18 amino acids. CDR3: CASSVGSGGSRLNTEAFF. Here the CDR3 DNA reads TGTGCCAGCAGCGTAGGTTCGGGGGGCTCGCGATTGAACACTGAAGCTTTCTTT.

This clone was recorded only once. This chain links TRBV6-5 with TRBJ2-1, with TRBD1 identical over 7 bases. CDR3 length: 16 amino acids. Losses at the gene ends were 2 bases for V and 6 bases for J; bases not matched to a gene: 10. Germline V gives CDR1 MNHEY, CDR2 SVGAGI. Here the CDR3 DNA reads TGTGCCAGCAGTTACCGACAGGGCGACACGGGCAATGAGCAGTTCTTC. Its translation is CASSYRQGDTGNEQFF.

V usage is TRBV19 and J usage is TRBJ2-1; D is perhaps TRBD1 or TRBD2 (5 bases each). Germline CDR1 is LNHDA and CDR2 is SQIVND (reference sequence). The CDR3 runs 13 residues. Trimming took 3 bases from V and 10 from J, leaving 13 bases between them. CDR3 in amino acids: CASSILRGEEQFF. The CDR3 DNA follows: TGTGCCAGTAGTATTCTTAGAGGGGAAGAGCAGTTCTTC.

The V gene is TRBV7-8, the J gene TRBJ1-1, with D hard to call. CDR1 is SGHVS, CDR2 FQNEAQ, per germline. Trimming took 2 bases from V and 4 from J, leaving 8 bases between them. The CDR3 is 13 amino acids. The CDR3 DNA follows: TGTGCCAGCAGCTTAATGGGATCCACTGAAGCTTTCTTT. Protein product: CASSLMGSTEAFF.

The rearrangement joins TRBV2 to TRBJ1-6, with 7 bases matching TRBD1. The V gene end was trimmed by 6 bases and the J gene end by 9 bases; junction bases not matched to a gene: 8. The CDR3 has 14 residues. From germline, CDR1 is SNHLY and CDR2 FYNNEI. The chain's CDR3 is CASSEQGQGSPLHF. The CDR3 coding sequence is TGTGCCAGCAGCGAACAGGGGCAGGGTTCACCCCTCCACTTT.

The chain is built from TRBV4-3 and TRBJ1-2; 9 bases fit TRBD1. The germline gives CDR1 LGHNA, CDR2 YSLEER. V lost 0 bases and J lost 0; bases outside the gene matches: 2. The CDR3 totals 16 residues. CDR3 residues: CASSQDGTGTNYGYTF. The DNA for the CDR3 is TGCGCCAGCAGCCAAGATGGGACAGGGACTAACTATGGCTACACCTTC.